These T cell receptor beta chains were read from a single sample in a study of blood T cell repertoires in COVID-19. Data came from immunoSEQ multiplex PCR; TCRdb stores just in-frame clones and leaves some out. The table records about 340,000 clones, about 92% of them present only once. The specimen sequenced was PBMCs or T cells enriched from blood (not recorded which). All receptors come from a woman aged 25 to 45 who had recovered from COVID-19. Each CDR3 is given without its conserved first and last residue.

v_call: TRBV9; cdr3_length: 15; cdr3_aa: ASSVASGGIDTGELF
v_call: TRBV5-1; cdr3_length: 12; cdr3_aa: ASSSPRRAHEQF
v_call: TRBV5-4; cdr3_length: 14; cdr3_aa: ASSLAGLAGSNEQF
v_call: TRBV5-1; cdr3_length: 14; cdr3_aa: ASSLEAGALRETQY
v_call: TRBV4-1; cdr3_length: 12; cdr3_aa: ASSHESSYNEQF
v_call: TRBV21-1; cdr3_length: 12; cdr3_aa: ASSLRQVSHEQY
v_call: TRBV29-1; cdr3_length: 11; cdr3_aa: SARTGSLYEQY
v_call: TRBV5-5; cdr3_length: 13; cdr3_aa: ASREKQGANYGYT
v_call: TRBV6-1; cdr3_length: 12; cdr3_aa: ASSEQGWYTEAF
v_call: TRBV24-1; cdr3_length: 13; cdr3_aa: ATSDTGLAGDTQY
v_call: TRBV5-8; cdr3_length: 13; cdr3_aa: ASSPSVTYNEKLF
v_call: TRBV7-7; cdr3_length: 13; cdr3_aa: ASSRGGGRNYGYT
v_call: TRBV12-5; cdr3_length: 11; cdr3_aa: ASGPGQEGGYT
v_call: TRBV30; cdr3_length: 12; cdr3_aa: AWNPGTGPTGYT
v_call: TRBV2; cdr3_length: 12; cdr3_aa: ASSDLRSTGELF
v_call: TRBV29-1; cdr3_length: 8; cdr3_aa: SVAQETQY
v_call: TRBV4-1; cdr3_length: 12; cdr3_aa: ASSQRQGAAEAF
v_call: TRBV18; cdr3_length: 11; cdr3_aa: ASSPSDSRTLH
v_call: TRBV28; cdr3_length: 14; cdr3_aa: ASSQPIRAWSTEAF
v_call: TRBV27; cdr3_length: 14; cdr3_aa: ASSLSGEGVNTEAF
v_call: TRBV18; cdr3_length: 14; cdr3_aa: ASSLLAGDSSYEQY
v_call: TRBV3-1/TRBV3-2; cdr3_length: 15; cdr3_aa: ASSQGSARSAKNIQY
v_call: TRBV19; cdr3_length: 12; cdr3_aa: ASSMGQGNTEAF
v_call: TRBV2; cdr3_length: 11; cdr3_aa: ASRATGNTEAF
v_call: TRBV5-1; cdr3_length: 13; cdr3_aa: ASSLGRGNNEKLF
v_call: TRBV7-3; cdr3_length: 12; cdr3_aa: ASSSTPGTGELF
v_call: TRBV7-6; cdr3_length: 13; cdr3_aa: ASSPGRGLYNEQF
v_call: TRBV7-2; cdr3_length: 12; cdr3_aa: ASNRDRNNNEQF
v_call: TRBV7-8; cdr3_length: 11; cdr3_aa: ASSLPYKDTQY
v_call: TRBV3-1/TRBV3-2; cdr3_length: 12; cdr3_aa: ASSQEGANSPLH
v_call: TRBV5-8; cdr3_length: 12; cdr3_aa: ASTKSRAHTEAF
v_call: TRBV27; cdr3_length: 13; cdr3_aa: ASARGNSGANVLT
v_call: TRBV19; cdr3_length: 12; cdr3_aa: ASRPRGGNTEAF
v_call: TRBV19; cdr3_length: 13; cdr3_aa: ASRLAGGFTDTQY
v_call: TRBV28; cdr3_length: 14; cdr3_aa: ASSQVPGNGNQPQH
v_call: TRBV7-2; cdr3_length: 11; cdr3_aa: ASSSQGNTEAF
v_call: TRBV7-2; cdr3_length: 15; cdr3_aa: ASSREAGGVSTGELF
v_call: TRBV6-1; cdr3_length: 12; cdr3_aa: ASSEAGTSYEQY
v_call: TRBV14; cdr3_length: 11; cdr3_aa: ASSQVRDYEQY
v_call: TRBV7-9; cdr3_length: 14; cdr3_aa: ASSLPGTSGVDEQF
v_call: TRBV12-5; cdr3_length: 14; cdr3_aa: ASGLDDRLSYNEQF
v_call: TRBV9; cdr3_length: 12; cdr3_aa: ASSAQGIGNEQF
v_call: TRBV28; cdr3_length: 13; cdr3_aa: ASSWGVGPVDGYT
v_call: TRBV20-1; cdr3_length: 9; cdr3_aa: SASLNEKLF
v_call: TRBV3-1/TRBV3-2; cdr3_length: 14; cdr3_aa: ASSQAQGALGTEAF
v_call: TRBV4-3; cdr3_length: 17; cdr3_aa: ASSQAPWSSGGRGETQY
v_call: TRBV25-1; cdr3_length: 12; cdr3_aa: ASSEYGGVPEAF
v_call: TRBV7-3; cdr3_length: 12; cdr3_aa: ASSLIASTDTQY
v_call: TRBV19; cdr3_length: 14; cdr3_aa: ASSSGGTSRADTQY
v_call: TRBV5-4; cdr3_length: 14; cdr3_aa: ASSAGGQGLNTETF